Listed below are T cell receptor beta chains from one sample, sequenced in a study of shared clonotypes between healthy human individuals. Data came from immunoSEQ multiplex PCR; TCRdb stores just in-frame clones and leaves some out. This sample has some 2.1 million clones; 95% occur once, and the top ten carry under 0.15%. The sample comprised naive CD4+ T cells sorted from blood. The receptors come from a man aged 18 to 29 in good health. Both conserved end residues are part of each CDR3. D genes are given only for firm matches. Size is stated for part of the rows, as once, few or many counts, or as a class when the clone is expanded.

j_call d_call clone_size v_call cdr3_nt cdr3_aa
TRBJ2-3 NA NA TRBV29-1 TGCAGCGTTGAGTTTGCGGGCGCAGATACGCAGTATTTT CSVEFAGADTQYF
TRBJ2-5 TRBD2 NA TRBV4-3 TGCGCCAGCAGCCAGGGACTAGCGGGAGGGATAGGAGAGACCCAGTACTTC CASSQGLAGGIGETQYF
TRBJ2-1 NA NA TRBV30 TGTGCCTGGAGTCAGGTGACGGTCAGCAGCTCCTACAATGAGCAGTTCTTC CAWSQVTVSSSYNEQFF
TRBJ2-1 NA NA TRBV11-3 TGTGCCAGCAGCTTAGTTGGGGATTACAATGAGCAGTTCTTC CASSLVGDYNEQFF
TRBJ1-4 NA NA TRBV5-6 TGTGCCAGCAGCTTGAACAGTAAGGGTGAAAAACTGTTTTTT CASSLNSKGEKLFF
TRBJ1-1 NA once TRBV4-1 TGCGCCAGCAGCCAAGACACAGCCTACACTGAAGCTTTCTTT CASSQDTAYTEAFF
TRBJ2-7 TRBD2 NA TRBV18 TGTGCCAGCTCACCGAGGGAGGGCTACGAGCAGTACTTC CASSPREGYEQYF
TRBJ2-7 NA NA TRBV6-1 TGTGCCAGCAGTTCGGGACTGCCGTCCGAGCAGTACTTC CASSSGLPSEQYF
TRBJ2-7 NA NA TRBV6-6 TGTGCCAGCAGTTATCGCTGGGCCTACGAGCAGTACTTC CASSYRWAYEQYF
TRBJ1-6 TRBD1 NA TRBV7-2 TGTGCCAGCAGGCTGGTTAGGGGACAGTATAATTCACCCCTCCACTTT CASRLVRGQYNSPLHF
TRBJ2-1 TRBD1 NA TRBV5-1 TGCGCCAGCAGTCGAGGACAGGGCGCATCCTACAATGAGCAGTTCTTC CASSRGQGASYNEQFF
TRBJ1-2 TRBD1 NA TRBV6-5 TGTGCCAGCAGTTCGGTGGGACAGTTTCCTGGCTACACCTTC CASSSVGQFPGYTF
TRBJ1-1 NA NA TRBV20-1 TGCAGTTTCAGGAACACTGAAGCTTTCTTT CSFRNTEAFF
TRBJ2-7 NA once TRBV6-1 TGTGCCAGCAGTGGGGTCGAAAAGGGAGGATCCTACGAGCAGTACTTC CASSGVEKGGSYEQYF
TRBJ2-2 NA NA TRBV7-9 TGTGCCAGCAGTTCAGGGGAGGATAGAAACACCGGGGAGCTGTTTTTT CASSSGEDRNTGELFF
TRBJ2-2 NA NA TRBV11-3 TGTGCCAGCAGCTTAGATGGTTCCGGGGAGCTGTTTTTT CASSLDGSGELFF
TRBJ2-7 TRBD2 NA TRBV10-3 TGTGCCATCAGTCTTAGCGGGAGAAATCGTGAGCAGTACTTC CAISLSGRNREQYF
TRBJ1-4 NA NA TRBV30 TGTGCCTCGAAGACGGACAGCGCCGAAAAACTGTTTTTT CASKTDSAEKLFF
TRBJ1-4 NA NA TRBV5-8 TGTGCCAGCAGCCGCCGGTGGTCTAATGAAAAACTGTTTTTT CASSRRWSNEKLFF
TRBJ1-1 NA NA TRBV30 TGTGCCTGGAGTACGGCTCTAAACACTGAAGCTTTCTTT CAWSTALNTEAFF
TRBJ2-5 NA NA TRBV10-3 TGTGCCATCAGTGGGAACAGACAAGAGACCCAGTACTTC CAISGNRQETQYF
TRBJ2-6 NA NA TRBV6-5 TGTGCCAGCAGTTCTGGGGCCAACGTCCTGACTTTC CASSSGANVLTF
TRBJ2-5 TRBD1 NA TRBV6-4 TGTGCCAGCAGGGAGGACAGGGAAGAGACCCAGTACTTC CASREDREETQYF
TRBJ2-7 TRBD2 NA TRBV6-5 TGTGCCAGCAGGCGGGGGGGGCCCTCCTACGAGCAGTACTTC CASRRGGPSYEQYF
TRBJ1-3 NA NA TRBV4-3 TGCGCCAGCACCCAAAACCGGGGGCTATCTGGAAACACCATATATTTT CASTQNRGLSGNTIYF
TRBJ2-6 NA NA TRBV5-4 TGTGCCAGCAGCTTGGCCGTACTTACTGGGGCCAACGTCCTGACTTTC CASSLAVLTGANVLTF
TRBJ2-7 NA NA TRBV18 TGTGCCAGCTCACCACAAGAGGGTGATTACGAGCAGTACTTC CASSPQEGDYEQYF
TRBJ1-1 NA NA TRBV5-6 TGTGCCAGCAGCTTGTTCATGGTTGCTGCGAACACTGAAGCTTTCTTT CASSLFMVAANTEAFF
TRBJ2-1 TRBD1 NA TRBV5-1 TGCGCCAGCAGCACGGACAGGGGGAATGAGCAGTTCTTC CASSTDRGNEQFF
TRBJ1-2 TRBD1 NA TRBV15 TGTGCCACCAGCCCAAGAAACATCGGACAGGGGAGAAATGGCTACACCTTC CATSPRNIGQGRNGYTF
TRBJ1-6 NA NA TRBV19 TGTGCCAGTAACGCCGACAGCTTTTCACCCCTCCACTTT CASNADSFSPLHF
TRBJ2-1 TRBD1 NA TRBV5-1 TGCGCCAGCAGCAGGCGGACAGGCGCCCTTAATGAGCAGTTCTTC CASSRRTGALNEQFF
TRBJ2-3 TRBD2 NA TRBV6-6 TGTGCCAGCAGTACAACTAGCGGGGGGGGTAATACGCAGTATTTT CASSTTSGGGNTQYF
TRBJ1-6 NA NA TRBV14 TGTGCCAGCCGCGGGGGGAATTCACCCCTCCACTTT CASRGGNSPLHF
TRBJ1-4 NA NA TRBV18 TGTGCCAGCTCACCATATGGAGACGAAAAACTGTTTTTT CASSPYGDEKLFF
TRBJ2-7 TRBD2 NA TRBV5-1 TGCGCCAGCAGCCCCGGGACTAGCGCTACAAGCTCCTACGAGCAGTACTTC CASSPGTSATSSYEQYF
TRBJ2-7 TRBD1 NA TRBV4-3 TGCGCCAGCAGCCAGGACTACTTCGGGACAGGGGGCGCATACGAGCAGTACTTC CASSQDYFGTGGAYEQYF
TRBJ1-1 NA NA TRBV6-5 TGTGCCAGCAGTAGGGGTGGTGTTTACACTGAAGCTTTCTTT CASSRGGVYTEAFF
TRBJ2-7 TRBD1 NA TRBV6-5 TGTGCCAGCAGTGCGGGACAGGGCAGGTACGAGCAGTACTTC CASSAGQGRYEQYF
TRBJ2-1 NA once TRBV5-4 TGTGCCAGCAGAATTGAGAATGAGCAGTTCTTC CASRIENEQFF
TRBJ2-3 NA NA TRBV9 TGTGCCAGCAGCGTAGGACCTAGCACAGATACGCAGTATTTT CASSVGPSTDTQYF
TRBJ2-7 NA NA TRBV7-2 TGTGCCAGCAGCTTGCGGTTCTCCGGCTACGAGCAGTACTTC CASSLRFSGYEQYF
TRBJ2-3 NA NA TRBV10-2 TGCGCCAGCAGAGCGACAGATACGCAGTATTTT CASRATDTQYF
TRBJ2-3 TRBD2 NA TRBV7-3 TGTGCCAGCAGCTTCGGGACTAGAGGGACAGATACGCAGTATTTT CASSFGTRGTDTQYF
TRBJ1-2 NA NA TRBV7-8 TGTGCCAGCAGCTCCGAGGGAGGGGTCCAGGGCTACACCTTC CASSSEGGVQGYTF
TRBJ1-5 NA once TRBV7-9 TGTGCCAGCAGCAGGGGGACCAATCAGCCCCAGCATTTT CASSRGTNQPQHF
TRBJ2-2 NA NA TRBV7-9 TGTGCCAGCTTTCGGCTGACGAACACCGGGGAGCTGTTTTTT CASFRLTNTGELFF
TRBJ2-1 NA NA TRBV5-1 TGCGCCAGCAGCTTGGACAGTTTGGCGGGGAATGAGCAGTTCTTC CASSLDSLAGNEQFF